This T cell receptor (beta chain) was found in a study of human T cells and chemical hapten exposure. Background on the study: Chiefly women, the patients showed alopecia areata, totalis or universalis.

The germline gives CDR1 MNHEY, CDR2 SMNVEV (reference sequence). The CDR3 extends over 14 amino acids. V was pared by 7 bases and J by 2 bases, with 5 bases of the junction left unmatched. TCRdb redid the calling of the RACE reads with MiXCR, one entry per CDR3 protein. The table lists some 60,000 distinct CDR3 sequences, about 10% of them singletons, with 3% to 4.5% in the top ten. Broader study findings: Counts of expanded TCRs at PT1 were positively correlated with patch test score.

Time point in this sample: pre-sensitization, week 0. Treatment specified: therapeutic diphenylcyclopropenone sensitization with weekly scalp DPC. This clonotype was counted many times. Its cognate antigen is unknown. The sample here was whole blood, taken in connection with sensitization to the hapten diphenylcyclopropenone (DPC). The sequence came from a woman in her thirties or forties with alopecia areata. Some clones in this sample may be carry-over from other donors' samples. V and J are TRBV27 and TRBJ2-7, with 10 bases lining up with TRBD2. The CDR3 loop is CASKRTSGTYEQYF. The CDR3 DNA follows: TGTGCCAGCAAGCGGACTAGCGGCACCTACGAGCAGTACTTC.